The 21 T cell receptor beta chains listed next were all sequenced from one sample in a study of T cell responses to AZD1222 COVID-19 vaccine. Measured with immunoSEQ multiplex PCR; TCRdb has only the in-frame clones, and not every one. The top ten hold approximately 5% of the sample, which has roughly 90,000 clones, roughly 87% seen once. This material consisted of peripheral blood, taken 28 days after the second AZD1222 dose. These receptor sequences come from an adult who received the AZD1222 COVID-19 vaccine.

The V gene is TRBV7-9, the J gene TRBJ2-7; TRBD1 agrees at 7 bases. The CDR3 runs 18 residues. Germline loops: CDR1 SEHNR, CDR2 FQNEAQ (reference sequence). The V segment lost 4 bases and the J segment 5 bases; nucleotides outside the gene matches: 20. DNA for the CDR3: TGTGCCAGCAGCTCCACAGGGAAACAGGGGAATCAAGTACACGAGCAGTACTTC. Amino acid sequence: CASSSTGKQGNQVHEQYF.

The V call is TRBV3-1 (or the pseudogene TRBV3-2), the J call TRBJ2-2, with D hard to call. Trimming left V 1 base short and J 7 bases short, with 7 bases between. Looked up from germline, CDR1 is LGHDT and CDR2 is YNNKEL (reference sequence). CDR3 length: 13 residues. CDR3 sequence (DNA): TGTGCCAGCAGCCAAGTTAGGGACGGGGAGCTGTTTTTT. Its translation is CASSQVRDGELFF.

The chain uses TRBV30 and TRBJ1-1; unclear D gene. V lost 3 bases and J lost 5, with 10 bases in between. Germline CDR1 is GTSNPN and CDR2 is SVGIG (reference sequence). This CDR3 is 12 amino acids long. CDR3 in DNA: TGTGCCTGGAGCGCCCGGAGGACTGAAGCTTTCTTT. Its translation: CAWSARRTEAFF.

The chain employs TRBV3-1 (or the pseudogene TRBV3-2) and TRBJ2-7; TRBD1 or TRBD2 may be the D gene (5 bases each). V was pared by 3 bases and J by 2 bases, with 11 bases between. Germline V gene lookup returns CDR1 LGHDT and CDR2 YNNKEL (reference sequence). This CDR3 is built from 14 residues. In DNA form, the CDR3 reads TGTGCCAGCAGCCAGGGACCTGAAGCCTACGAGCAGTACTTC. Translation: CASSQGPEAYEQYF.

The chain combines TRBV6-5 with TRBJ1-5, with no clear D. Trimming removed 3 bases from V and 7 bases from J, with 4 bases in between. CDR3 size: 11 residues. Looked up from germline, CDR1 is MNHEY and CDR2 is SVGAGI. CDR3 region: CASSYWQPQHF. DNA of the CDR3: TGTGCCAGCAGTTATTGGCAGCCCCAGCATTTT.

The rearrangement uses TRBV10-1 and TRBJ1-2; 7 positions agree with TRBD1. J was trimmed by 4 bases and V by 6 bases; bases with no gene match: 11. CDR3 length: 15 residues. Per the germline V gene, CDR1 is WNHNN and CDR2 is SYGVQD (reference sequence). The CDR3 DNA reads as TGCGCCAGCAGAATAACAGGGGAAGGCCTCTATGGCTACACCTTC. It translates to CASRITGEGLYGYTF.

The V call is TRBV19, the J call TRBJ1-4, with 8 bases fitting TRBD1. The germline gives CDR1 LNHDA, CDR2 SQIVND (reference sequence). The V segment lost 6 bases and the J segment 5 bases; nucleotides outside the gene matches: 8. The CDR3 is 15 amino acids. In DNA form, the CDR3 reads TGTGCCAGTAGCTTCAGGGGGCTGATGAATGAAAAACTGTTTTTT. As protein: CASSFRGLMNEKLFF. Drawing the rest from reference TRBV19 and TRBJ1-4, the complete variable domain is DGGITQSPKYLFRKEGQNVTLSCEQNLNHDAMYWYRQDPGQGLRLIYYSQIVNDFQKGDIAEGYSVSREKKESFPLTVTSAQKNPTAFYLCASSFRGLMNEKLFFGSGTQLSVL.

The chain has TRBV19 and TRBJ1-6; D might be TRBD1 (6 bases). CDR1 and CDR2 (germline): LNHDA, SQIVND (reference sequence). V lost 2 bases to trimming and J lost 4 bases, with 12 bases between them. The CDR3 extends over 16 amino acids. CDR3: CASSITRGRYNSPLHF. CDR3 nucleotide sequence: TGTGCCAGTAGTATAACACGGGGGCGATATAATTCACCCCTCCACTTT.

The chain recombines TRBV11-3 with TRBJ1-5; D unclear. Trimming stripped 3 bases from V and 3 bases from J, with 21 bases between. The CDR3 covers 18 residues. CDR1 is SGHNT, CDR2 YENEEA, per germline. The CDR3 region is CASSFESHSQTPNQPQHF. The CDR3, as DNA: TGTGCCAGCAGCTTTGAATCCCACAGCCAAACCCCCAATCAGCCCCAGCATTTT.

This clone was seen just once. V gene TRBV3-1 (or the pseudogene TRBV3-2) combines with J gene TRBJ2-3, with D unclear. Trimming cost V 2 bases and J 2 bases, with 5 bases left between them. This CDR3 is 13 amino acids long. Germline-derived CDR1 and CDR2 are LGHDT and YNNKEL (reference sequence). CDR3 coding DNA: TGTGCCAGCAGCCAAAAAAACACAGATACGCAGTATTTT. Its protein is CASSQKNTDTQYF.

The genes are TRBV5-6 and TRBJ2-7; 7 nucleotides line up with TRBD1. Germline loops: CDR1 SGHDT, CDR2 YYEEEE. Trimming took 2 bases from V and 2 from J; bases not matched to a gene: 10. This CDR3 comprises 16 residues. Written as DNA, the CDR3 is TGTGCCAGCAGCTTTACAGGGGCCCCTCATACCTACGAGCAGTACGTC. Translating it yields CASSFTGAPHTYEQYV.

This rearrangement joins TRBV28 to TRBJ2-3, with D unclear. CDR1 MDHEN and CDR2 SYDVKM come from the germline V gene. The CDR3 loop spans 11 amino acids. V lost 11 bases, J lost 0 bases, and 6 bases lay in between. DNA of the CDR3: TGTGCCTCCACAAGCACAGATACGCAGTATTTT. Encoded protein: CASTSTDTQYF.

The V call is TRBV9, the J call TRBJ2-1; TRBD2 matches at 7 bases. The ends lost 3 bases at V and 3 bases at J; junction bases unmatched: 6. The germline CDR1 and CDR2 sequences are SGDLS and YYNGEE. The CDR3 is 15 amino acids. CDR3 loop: CASSAGRMSYNEQFF. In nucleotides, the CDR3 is TGTGCCAGCAGCGCCGGGAGGATGAGCTACAATGAGCAGTTCTTC.

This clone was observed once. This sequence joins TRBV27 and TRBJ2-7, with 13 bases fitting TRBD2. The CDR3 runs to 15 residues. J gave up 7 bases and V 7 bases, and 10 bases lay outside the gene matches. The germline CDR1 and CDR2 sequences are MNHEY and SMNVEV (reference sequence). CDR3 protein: CASTPSGLAGVEQYF. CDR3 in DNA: TGTGCCAGCACCCCCTCCGGACTAGCGGGGGTTGAGCAGTACTTC.

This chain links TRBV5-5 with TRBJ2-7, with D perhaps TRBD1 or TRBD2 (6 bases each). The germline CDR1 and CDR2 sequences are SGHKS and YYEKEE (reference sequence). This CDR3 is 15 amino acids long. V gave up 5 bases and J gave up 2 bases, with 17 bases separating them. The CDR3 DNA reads TGTGCCAGCAGTGGAGTTGGGGGGCGGACCTACGAGCAGTACGTC. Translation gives CASSGVGGRTYEQYV.

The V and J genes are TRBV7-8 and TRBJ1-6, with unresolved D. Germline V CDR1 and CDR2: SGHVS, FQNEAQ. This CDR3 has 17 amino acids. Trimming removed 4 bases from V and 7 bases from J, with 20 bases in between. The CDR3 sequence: CASSSTRRGRFNSPLHF. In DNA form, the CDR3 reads TGTGCCAGCAGCTCGACCCGCCGTGGACGGTTCAATTCACCCCTCCACTTT.

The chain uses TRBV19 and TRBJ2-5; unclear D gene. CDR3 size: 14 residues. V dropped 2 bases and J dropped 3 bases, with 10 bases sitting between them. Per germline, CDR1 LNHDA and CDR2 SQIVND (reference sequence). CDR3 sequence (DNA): TGTGCCAGTAGTATATGGGCCGGCAAAGAGACCCAGTACTTC. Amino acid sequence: CASSIWAGKETQYF.

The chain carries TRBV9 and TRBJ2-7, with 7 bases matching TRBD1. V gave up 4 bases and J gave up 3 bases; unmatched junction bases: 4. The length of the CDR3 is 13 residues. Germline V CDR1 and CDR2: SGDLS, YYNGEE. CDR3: CASSRGQSYEQYF. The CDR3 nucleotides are TGTGCCAGCAGCCGGGGACAGAGCTACGAGCAGTACTTC.

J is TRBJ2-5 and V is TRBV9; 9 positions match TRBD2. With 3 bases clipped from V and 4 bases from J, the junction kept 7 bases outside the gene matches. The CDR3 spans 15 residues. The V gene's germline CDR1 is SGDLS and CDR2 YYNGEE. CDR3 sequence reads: CASSGSGGGRETQYF. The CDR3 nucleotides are TGTGCCAGCAGCGGTAGCGGGGGAGGAAGAGAGACCCAGTACTTC.

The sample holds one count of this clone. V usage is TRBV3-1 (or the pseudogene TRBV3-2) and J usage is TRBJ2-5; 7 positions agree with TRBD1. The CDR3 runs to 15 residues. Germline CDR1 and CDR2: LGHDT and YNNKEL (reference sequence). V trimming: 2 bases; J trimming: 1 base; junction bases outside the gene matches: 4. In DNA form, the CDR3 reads TGTGCCAGCAGCCAAACGAGGGACAGCCAAGAGACCCAGTACTTC. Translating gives CASSQTRDSQETQYF.

CDR3 nucleotides: TGTGCCAGCTCACCACCGGTGACTAGCGGGGGGGCCTACCAGCCGAGCTCCAAACAAGAGACCCAGTACTTC. Its translation is CASSPPVTSGGAYQPSSKQETQYF. The chain couples TRBV18 to TRBJ2-5; 14 bases match TRBD2. With V trimmed by 0 bases and J by 2 bases, 23 bases remained unmatched. This CDR3 is 24 amino acids long. CDR1 and CDR2 (germline): KGHSH, LQKENI.